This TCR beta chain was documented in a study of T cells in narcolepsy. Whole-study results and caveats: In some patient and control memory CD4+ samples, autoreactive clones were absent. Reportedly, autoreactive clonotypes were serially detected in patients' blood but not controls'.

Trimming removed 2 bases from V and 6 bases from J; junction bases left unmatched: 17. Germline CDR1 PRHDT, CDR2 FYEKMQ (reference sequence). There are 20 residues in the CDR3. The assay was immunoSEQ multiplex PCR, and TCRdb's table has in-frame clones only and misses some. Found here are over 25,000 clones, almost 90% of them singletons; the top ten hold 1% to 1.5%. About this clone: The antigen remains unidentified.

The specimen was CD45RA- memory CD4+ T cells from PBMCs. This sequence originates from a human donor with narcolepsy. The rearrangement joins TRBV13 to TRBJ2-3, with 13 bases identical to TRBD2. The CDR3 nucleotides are TGTGCCAGCAGCTTAAGGGGACTAGCGGGGCCTATGGGGCGTGCGGATACGCAGTATTTT. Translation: CASSLRGLAGPMGRADTQYF.